The clone carrying this T cell receptor (beta chain) showed up many times. The sample comes from a study of Graves' ophthalmopathy and Graves' hyperthyroidism. Deletions cut 0 bases from V and 2 bases from J, with 5 bases between. Germline V gene data show CDR1 as MNHEY and CDR2 as SVGAGI. The CDR3 contains 14 residues. Scientists amplified the TCR beta CDR3 regions from RNA transcripts. HTBI-primed RT-PCR formed the first round, and a multiplex PCR formed the second. TCRdb itself ran the multiplex PCR reads through MiXCR, one entry per CDR3 protein. The table has 600,000 to 650,000 distinct CDR3 sequences, 22% seen once.

The sequence derives from a woman under 30 with stable Graves' hyperthyroidism. Some clones in this sample may be carry-over from other donors' samples. Sequenced material: peripheral blood. The chain has TRBV6-5 and TRBJ1-5; D remains unclear. Here the CDR3 DNA reads TGTGCCAGCAGTTACTCCGTAGGCAATCAGCCCCAGCATTTT. Protein: CASSYSVGNQPQHF.